The T cell receptor (beta chain) under discussion was sequenced for a study of T cell responses to AZD1222 COVID-19 vaccine. The assay was immunoSEQ multiplex PCR, and TCRdb's table has in-frame clones only and misses some. This table holds about 110,000 clones, around 94% found once. CDR3 length: 13 amino acids. Per germline, CDR1 KGHSH and CDR2 LQKENI. The V end lost 3 bases, the J end lost 2 bases, and 6 bases lay between the germline ends. This chain uses TRBV18 with TRBJ2-3; no clear D gene. This TCR derives from an adult in good health. The sequencing here drew on peripheral blood, taken on day 0 of AZD1222 vaccination. The CDR3 nucleotides are TGTGCCAGCTCACCTCGCCCCACAGATACGCAGTATTTT. Residues: CASSPRPTDTQYF.